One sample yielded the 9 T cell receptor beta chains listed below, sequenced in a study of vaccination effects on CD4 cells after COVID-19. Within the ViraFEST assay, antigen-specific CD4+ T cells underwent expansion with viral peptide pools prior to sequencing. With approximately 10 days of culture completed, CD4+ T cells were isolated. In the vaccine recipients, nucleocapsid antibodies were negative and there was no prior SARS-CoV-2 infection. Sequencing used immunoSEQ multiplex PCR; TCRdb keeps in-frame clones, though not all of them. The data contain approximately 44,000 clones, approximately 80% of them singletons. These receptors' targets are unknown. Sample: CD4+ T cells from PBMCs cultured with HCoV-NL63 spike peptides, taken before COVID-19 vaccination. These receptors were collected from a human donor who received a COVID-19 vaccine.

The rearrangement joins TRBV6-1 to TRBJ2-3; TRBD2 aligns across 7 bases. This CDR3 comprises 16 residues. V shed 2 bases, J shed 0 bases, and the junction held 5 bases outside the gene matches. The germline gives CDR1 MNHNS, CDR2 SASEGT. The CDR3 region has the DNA TGTGCCAGCAGTGAAAACATCGGGGGGAGCACAGATACGCAGTATTTT. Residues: CASSENIGGSTDTQYF.

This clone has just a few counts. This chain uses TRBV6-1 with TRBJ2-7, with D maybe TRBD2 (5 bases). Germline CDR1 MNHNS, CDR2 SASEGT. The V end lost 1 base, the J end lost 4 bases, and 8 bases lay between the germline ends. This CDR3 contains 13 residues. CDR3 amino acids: CASSEGGRYEQYV. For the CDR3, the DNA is TGTGCCAGCAGTGAAGGCGGGCGGTACGAGCAGTACGTC.

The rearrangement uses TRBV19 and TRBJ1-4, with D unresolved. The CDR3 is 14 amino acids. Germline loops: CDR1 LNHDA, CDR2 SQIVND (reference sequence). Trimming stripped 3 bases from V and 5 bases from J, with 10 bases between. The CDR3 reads CASSIHGPNEKLFF. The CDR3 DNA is TGTGCCAGTAGTATCCACGGTCCCAATGAAAAACTGTTTTTT. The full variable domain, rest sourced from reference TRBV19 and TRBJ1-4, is DGGITQSPKYLFRKEGQNVTLSCEQNLNHDAMYWYRQDPGQGLRLIYYSQIVNDFQKGDIAEGYSVSREKKESFPLTVTSAQKNPTAFYLCASSIHGPNEKLFFGSGTQLSVL.

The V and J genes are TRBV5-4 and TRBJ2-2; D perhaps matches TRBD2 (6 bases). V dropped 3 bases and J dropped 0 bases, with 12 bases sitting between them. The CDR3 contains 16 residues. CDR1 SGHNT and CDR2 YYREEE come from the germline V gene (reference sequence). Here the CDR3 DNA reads TGTGCCAGCAGCTCCGCCGGGACTCCGAACACCGGGGAGCTGTTTTTT. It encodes CASSSAGTPNTGELFF.

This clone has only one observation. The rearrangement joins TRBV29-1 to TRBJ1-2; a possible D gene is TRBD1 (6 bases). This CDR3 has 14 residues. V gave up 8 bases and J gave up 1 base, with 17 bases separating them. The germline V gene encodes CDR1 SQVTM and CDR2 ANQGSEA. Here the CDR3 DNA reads TGCAGCACCTACTCAGGGGCAAATAACTATGGCTACACCTTC. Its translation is CSTYSGANNYGYTF.

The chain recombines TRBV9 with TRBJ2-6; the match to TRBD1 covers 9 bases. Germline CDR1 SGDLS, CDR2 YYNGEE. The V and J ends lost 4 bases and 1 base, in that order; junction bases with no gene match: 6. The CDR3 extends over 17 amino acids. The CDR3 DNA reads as TGTGCCAGCAGCTTCGGGACAGGGAAGTCTGGGGCCAACGTCCTGACTTTC. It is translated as CASSFGTGKSGANVLTF. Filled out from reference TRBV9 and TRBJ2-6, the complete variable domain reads DSGVTQTPKHLITATGQRVTLRCSPRSGDLSVYWYQQSLDQGLQFLIQYYNGEERAKGNILERFSAQQFPDLHSELNLSSLELGDSALYFCASSFGTGKSGANVLTFGAGSRLTVL.

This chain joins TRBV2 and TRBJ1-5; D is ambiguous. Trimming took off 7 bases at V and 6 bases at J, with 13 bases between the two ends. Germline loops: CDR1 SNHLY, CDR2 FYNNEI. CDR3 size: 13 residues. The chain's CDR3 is CASTEGWSQPQHF. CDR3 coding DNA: TGTGCCAGCACGGAAGGGTGGTCTCAGCCCCAGCATTTT.

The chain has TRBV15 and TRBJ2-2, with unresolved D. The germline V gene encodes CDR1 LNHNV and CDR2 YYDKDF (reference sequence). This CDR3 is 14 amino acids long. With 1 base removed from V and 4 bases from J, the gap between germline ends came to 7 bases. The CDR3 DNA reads TGTGCCACCAGCAGAGCCACGAGCACCGGGGAGCTGTTTTTT. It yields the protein CATSRATSTGELFF.

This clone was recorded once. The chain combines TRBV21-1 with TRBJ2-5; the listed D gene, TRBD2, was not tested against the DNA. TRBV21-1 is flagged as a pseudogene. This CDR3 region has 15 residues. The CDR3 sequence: CASSKSWERGNCEYF. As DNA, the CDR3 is TGTGCCAGCAGCAAAAGCTGGGAGCGGGGCAACTGCGAGTACTTC.